This T cell receptor (beta chain) was found in a study of CD8 T cells in Susac syndrome. Study summary: Patients with Susac syndrome were therapy-naive, on corticosteroids, or on intravenous immunoglobulin alone at the time that blood was drawn.

This clonotype came up once. Its antigen is undetermined. The T cells that were sequenced for TCR beta were CD8+ and CD4+ cells from blood. J was trimmed by 2 bases and V by 0 bases; bases with no gene match: 4. The germline gives CDR1 LGHNT, CDR2 FRNRAP. The CDR3 covers 16 residues. RNA amounts of about 0.45 to 1 ug underwent reverse transcription with random hexamers. TCRdb re-derived calls from the immunoSEQ multiplex PCR reads in MiXCR, one entry per CDR3 protein. The sample lists about 120,000 distinct CDR3 sequences; roughly 94% were seen once. The study's findings and limits: In Susac syndrome, CD8+ expansion was highest in TEMRA and active disease. Total CD8+ repertoires held some 15 Susac-specific public clones, while CD8+ TEMRA repertoires held several.

The sequencing sample was made of CD8+ T cells from PBMCs. The chain joins TRBV12-5 to TRBJ2-5, with TRBD2 matching over 9 bases. The TCR comes from a human donor with Susac syndrome. The CDR3 is CASGLVASGVQETQYF. Written as DNA, the CDR3 is TGTGCTAGTGGTTTGGTAGCTAGCGGGGTACAAGAGACCCAGTACTTC.